This TCR beta chain was captured in a study of cytomegalovirus exposure and HLA in healthy donors (dated by TCRdb to 2017 to 2019). Context from the whole study: An earlier analysis of 587 of the donors reported 250 to 300 Gb of sequence data and some 100 million unique TCR beta sequences from roughly 180 million T cells. An early release that covered about 600 HLA-typed donors contained approximately 300 gigabases of sequencing data and tens of millions of unique TCR sequences. Of the 350 to 450 genotyped donors, about 80% fell in the genetic ancestry cluster associated with self-reported Caucasian donors. The study aimed to test whether signatures of past pathogen exposure could be identified by cataloging public T cell receptors. The study used immunosequencing to profile the T cell repertoires of 600 to 850 subjects and linked those repertoires to cytomegalovirus serostatus. Along with the roughly 700-subject first cohort, a separate validation cohort of around 110 different subjects was used. To predict cytomegalovirus infection status, the study combined high-throughput TCR immunosequencing, statistical association of individual TCRs with disease status, and machine learning. A later analysis re-analyzed previously published TCR beta repertoires from 660 or so donors and added high-resolution HLA genotyping to study TCR occurrence patterns. In the later analysis, no new phenotypic data were used to find candidate immune exposures; instead, reliance was placed on TCR beta sequences and their occurrence across donors. An earlier analysis of some 600 of the donors applied high-throughput TCR beta sequencing to assess whether each TCR beta V gene segment acted as functional or pseudogenic. Donor age, sex, ethnicity and CMV serostatus were collected together with the repertoire data. In a later genetic analysis, genome-wide SNP genotypes for about three fifths of the roughly 670 donors were used, and that subset was treated as a discovery cohort. Every repertoire in the discovery cohort had been generated on one and the same sequencing platform. Both class I and class II loci were covered by HLA typing, at four-digit resolution. Typing coverage varied by locus: about 620-630 donors for A, B, C, DRB1 and DQB1; more than 500 for DQA1; more than 600 for DPA1; roughly 450 for DPB1. Roughly 5 DR-DQ haplotypes were treated as single units for association and clustering because of strong linkage in the cohort. Across around 400 genotyped donors of the cohort, an average of about 220,000 unique TCR beta nucleotide sequences per donor were sequenced, and 15% to 20% of those sequences were non-productive.

V loses 5 bases of germline sequence and J loses 7 bases, and the interval between the two ends is 9 bases. CDR1 and CDR2 are read off the germline V gene (reference sequence) as DFQATT and SNEGSKA. The CDR3, from cysteine to phenylalanine, totals 11 residues. Of the read, only the CDR3 DNA is kept; its 33 bases are in frame from base 1. A note on this clone: The antigen it binds to is not known. Within one base of it there is no much larger clone, and no base qualities were kept.

The cohort was made up of 666 healthy bone marrow donors. At the time of sampling, every cohort member was nominally healthy, though immune exposures that went unrecorded were likely present. The donor tested CMV seronegative and was one of the 352 seronegative cohort members. A peripheral blood sample was collected from each donor, and TCR beta sequencing was performed on peripheral blood mononuclear cells. The Qiagen DNeasy Blood Extraction Kit was used to extract genomic DNA from the blood cell samples. Preparation of the library involved the immunoSEQ multiplex PCR assay. A mixture of 60 forward primers for TCR Vbeta segments and 13 reverse primers for TCR Jbeta segments was used in the multiplex PCR. A multiplex PCR assay on genomic DNA amplified the CDR3 region of rearranged TCR beta genes. The amplified TCR beta libraries were sequenced on the Illumina HiSeq System as 87-base-pair reads. Turning to the authors' computational methods: Across the 700 or so repertoires, a later analysis counted around 80 million unique TCR beta chains, roughly 11 million of which were shared by at least two donors. Raw reads were error-corrected and collapsed into unique sequences by a nearest-neighbor algorithm in which closely related sequences were merged to remove PCR and sequencing errors. To assign V, D and J gene segments, CDR3 sequences were aligned to IMGT reference sequences. For a sequence to be retained, a match of at least six nucleotides was required to both a V gene segment and a J gene segment. Rearrangements were called productive when the CDR3 lacked stop codons and stayed in frame with V and J; all others were non-productive. Following IMGT convention, CDR3 was defined as the stretch from the second conserved V-encoded cysteine up to the conserved J-encoded phenylalanine. In an earlier analysis of 500 to 650 of the donors, sequences lacking an unambiguous match to a single V gene segment were excluded. In an earlier analysis of approximately 610 of the donors, V segments were called functional above 56.7% productive rearrangements and were called segregating when the between-donor standard deviation exceeded 5%. A statistical classification framework was built to diagnose cytomegalovirus status from the catalog of TCR beta chain sequences. V and J gene assignment, in a later analysis, came from comparing TCR nucleotide sequences with IMGT/GENE-DB human TR gene sequences. A later analysis assigned CDR3 sequences and most-parsimonious VDJ recombination scenarios with the TCRdist pipeline. In a later analysis, every TCR beta chain was defined by the combination of its CDR3 amino acid sequence and its V-gene family, and reads without a unique V-gene family were dropped. As a way to deal with suspected cross-contamination and a sequencing artifact, a later analysis dropped 500 to 700 nucleotide sequences that were highly shared and had low generation probability. For each public chain, a later analysis derived a clonal expansion index from normalized ranks of inferred template counts within each repertoire. Generation probabilities in a later analysis came from a VDJ recombination model fitted to out-of-frame rearrangements, and those results were checked against IGoR. A later analysis scored TCR-TCR, TCR-HLA and TCR-CMV co-occurrence with hypergeometric tests, applying a repertoire-size bias correction to TCR pairs. In a later analysis, false discovery rates were estimated by permuting HLA or CMV assignments 20 times. In a later analysis, co-occurring TCRs were grouped using DBSCAN, with TCRdist sequence similarity added in when clustering inside HLA-allele-positive subsets. Repertoires with fewer than 30,000 or more than 120,000 public chains were left out of co-occurrence clustering, as were four to six repertoires with anomalous nucleotide sharing. TCRdb limited this immuneACCESS table to in-frame rearrangements with V and J called. A share of clones is missing; checked studies link under half to unresolved V genes, and the rest is unexplained. Clonal size and the V and J genes are those of that table, whereas D and trimming came from the DNA. This sample is represented by some 130,000 clones; 75% to 85% of them were singletons. Jointly, the top ten make up 1% of the sample.

Broad study findings and their caveats: Most TCR sequences were observed very rarely across donors, whereas some public TCRs were present in many individuals. The authors suggested that the approach could potentially be extended to other disease states and immunological phenotypes. A later analysis found that HLA-associated TCR beta chains were more clonally expanded and had lower generation probabilities than equally common non-associated chains. A further reported finding was that TCR beta sequences accurately predicted the HLA-A and HLA-B alleles for most subjects in the first cohort. A total of 150 to 200 TCR beta chains were listed by the study as associated with cytomegalovirus. A later analysis associated roughly 17,000 TCR beta sequences with specific HLA alleles at a false discovery rate of 0.05. Most CMV-associated TCR beta chains appeared to be HLA-restricted in a later analysis, and the HLA associations seemed to be driven largely by CMV exposure. In vitro tests confirmed that a few of the cytomegalovirus-associated TCR beta chains recognize cytomegalovirus antigens. In a later genetic analysis, a missense DCLRE1C variant was associated with V-gene and J-gene trimming of TCR beta chains, and the association was replicated in an independent cohort. In a later analysis, the rate of TCR association differed among HLA loci, with DRB1 alleles having the most associated TCRs and HLA-C alleles having the fewest. Immune exposure information for the cohort was limited to CMV serostatus. Seventeen rarely observed V segments, including chromosome 9 orphons, were excluded from the earlier analysis of almost 600 of the donors because counts were too low. In a later genetic analysis, fewer N-insertions in productive TCRs were reported among donors in an Asian-associated ancestry cluster than the approximately 710-donor mean. This cohort had only TCR beta chains sequenced, and the lack of alpha or paired-chain data limited which features could be detected. Sequencing depth was assumed to be roughly uniform across donors in the presence/absence analyses, though that assumption may not hold. In a later analysis, several top co-occurrence clusters were reported to appear linked to parvovirus B19, influenza, CMV and Epstein-Barr virus. Assigning TCR associations to individual alleles was difficult when HLA alleles, especially DR and DQ, strongly co-occurred. Because the 87-base-pair reads could not distinguish some IMGT-functional V segments, including TRBV6-2 and TRBV6-3, those segments were excluded. The sequencing pipeline was judged likely to have produced a cluster of highly shared sequence variants as a technical artifact. An earlier analysis of approximately 530 of the donors showed that most TCR beta V segments appeared in productive rearrangements either about 87% or about 30% of the time, which broadly matched IMGT annotations. Cytomegalovirus status was reported to be diagnosed by the classifier with high specificity and sensitivity in both the original and validation cohorts. Linkage disequilibrium might explain the correlated functional status among segregating V segments, but an unknown experimental factor could not be ruled out. Because HLA typing was missing for some donors at each locus, association tests included only the typed subset.

Sample: PBMCs. The origin of this receptor is a man in his forties or fifties in good health and CMV-seronegative. The V gene is TRBV20-1 and the J gene is TRBJ2-1; 5 matching bases give a weak D call of TRBD1. The bases are TGCAGTGCTTCCGACAGAAATGAGCAGTTCTTC. The resulting protein is CSASDRNEQFF.